The 10 T cell receptor beta chains presented below share a single source sample, sequenced in a study of shared clonotypes between healthy human individuals. The data were produced by immunoSEQ multiplex PCR, yet TCRdb's version contains in-frame clones alone and is incomplete. Counted here are some 790,000 clones, 72% occurring once; the ten biggest clones make up approximately 1.8%. Input material: memory CD4+ T cells sorted from blood. The subset was: CD45RA-negative fraction. Source of these receptors: a woman aged 25 to 39 in good health.

This rearrangement joins TRBV7-9 to TRBJ1-1, with D possibly TRBD1 on 6 matching bases. Germline CDR1 reads SEHNR; CDR2 reads FQNEAQ (reference sequence). This CDR3 contains 15 residues. Trimming took 5 bases from V and 1 from J, leaving 14 bases between them. CDR3 in amino acids: CASSLKGQANTEAFF. In DNA form, the CDR3 reads TGTGCCAGCAGCCTGAAGGGACAAGCGAACACTGAAGCTTTCTTT.

The chain employs TRBV28 and TRBJ2-2; TRBD2 matches at 13 bases. Germline V gene sequence: CDR1 MDHEN, CDR2 SYDVKM. V shed 3 bases and J 5 bases; nucleotides not matched to a gene: 6. The length of the CDR3 is 17 residues. The CDR3 bases are TGTGCCAGCAGTTTCATCCGGACTAGCGGGAGAACCGGGGAGCTGTTTTTT. Amino acid sequence: CASSFIRTSGRTGELFF.

The chain is built from TRBV6-1 and TRBJ1-3; 7 positions match TRBD1. Trimming took 8 bases from V and 4 from J; bases not matched to a gene: 8. Germline loops: CDR1 MNHNS, CDR2 SASEGT. The CDR3 consists of 14 residues. CDR3 sequence: CASGEGATGNTIYF. CDR3 nucleotides: TGTGCCAGCGGGGAGGGGGCAACCGGAAACACCATATATTTT.

V is TRBV7-2 and J is TRBJ2-3; a weak D match, TRBD2 (6 bases). The CDR3 covers 17 residues. Trimming removed 2 bases from V and 6 bases from J, with 21 bases in between. CDR1 is SGHTA and CDR2 is FQGNSA in the germline V gene. The CDR3 protein is CASSLFISGGNADTQYF. The CDR3 coding sequence is TGTGCCAGCAGCTTATTTATATCAGGAGGGAACGCGGATACGCAGTATTTT.

This clone was seen a few times. The genes are TRBV7-2 and TRBJ1-1; D remains ambiguous. Germline lookup yields CDR1 SGHTA and CDR2 FQGNSA. This CDR3 has 14 amino acids. V lost 3 bases to trimming and J lost 2 bases, with 10 bases between them. The CDR3, as DNA: TGTGCCAGCAGCTTCGTGGGTTTAAACACTGAAGCTTTCTTT. Its translation: CASSFVGLNTEAFF.

This chain uses TRBV5-1 with TRBJ1-1; D remains ambiguous. CDR3 length: 14 amino acids. With 2 bases removed from V and 6 bases from J, the gap between germline ends came to 14 bases. The germline CDR1 and CDR2 sequences are SGHRS and YFSETQ. CDR3 sequence reads: CASSLRELNAEAFF. The CDR3 nucleotides read TGCGCCAGCAGCTTAAGGGAGCTAAACGCTGAAGCTTTCTTT.

The chain employs TRBV7-9 and TRBJ2-2; 9 bases fit TRBD2. Germline trimming cut 3 bases from V and 6 bases from J; bases unmatched to any gene: 11. The CDR3 has 17 residues. CDR1 and CDR2 (germline): SEHNR, FQNEAQ (reference sequence). The DNA of the CDR3 is TGTGCCAGCAGCTTTCTCACCGGGACTAGCCTCTCCGGGGAGCTGTTTTTT. Its protein product is CASSFLTGTSLSGELFF.

The V and J genes are TRBV27 and TRBJ1-4; possible D gene TRBD1, 6 bases. The length of the CDR3 is 18 residues. The V end was cut by 1 base, the J end by 0 bases, with 15 bases between. Germline V gives CDR1 MNHEY, CDR2 SMNVEV (reference sequence). The CDR3 nucleotides are TGTGCCAGCAGTTTATTTGGACAGTTCTCTGCAACTAATGAAAAACTGTTTTTT. Its translation is CASSLFGQFSATNEKLFF.

This clone has only one observation. This chain joins TRBV5-1 and TRBJ1-1, with 10 bases fitting TRBD1. Trimming took 0 bases from V and 8 from J; bases not matched to a gene: 7. Per the germline V gene, CDR1 is SGHRS and CDR2 is YFSETQ. This CDR3 comprises 15 residues. CDR3 protein: CASSLAADRGGEAFF. The DNA of the CDR3 is TGCGCCAGCAGCTTGGCGGCGGACAGGGGGGGCGAAGCTTTCTTT.

The V gene is TRBV19, the J gene TRBJ1-2; the D is unclear. The CDR3 length is 14 residues. Germline assignment: CDR1 LNHDA and CDR2 SQIVND (reference sequence). The ends were cut back, 5 bases at V and 4 bases at J, with 14 bases in the middle. The CDR3 sequence: CASSFAGRPYGYTF. For the CDR3, the DNA is TGTGCCAGTAGTTTCGCCGGGAGACCCTATGGCTACACCTTC.